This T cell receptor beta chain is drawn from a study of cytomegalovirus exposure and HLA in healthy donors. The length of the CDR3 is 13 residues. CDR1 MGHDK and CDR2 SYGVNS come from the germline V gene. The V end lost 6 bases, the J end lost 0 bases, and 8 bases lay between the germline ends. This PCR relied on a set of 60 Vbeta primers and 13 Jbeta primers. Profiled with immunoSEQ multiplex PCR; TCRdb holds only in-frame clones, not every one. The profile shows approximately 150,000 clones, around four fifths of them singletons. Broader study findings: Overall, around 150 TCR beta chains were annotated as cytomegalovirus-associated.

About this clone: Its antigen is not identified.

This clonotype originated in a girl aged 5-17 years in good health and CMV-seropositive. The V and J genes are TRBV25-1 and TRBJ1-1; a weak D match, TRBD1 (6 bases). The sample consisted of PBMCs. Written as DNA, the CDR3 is TGTGCCAGCAGGGACAGTTTGAACACTGAAGCTTTCTTT. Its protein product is CASRDSLNTEAFF.